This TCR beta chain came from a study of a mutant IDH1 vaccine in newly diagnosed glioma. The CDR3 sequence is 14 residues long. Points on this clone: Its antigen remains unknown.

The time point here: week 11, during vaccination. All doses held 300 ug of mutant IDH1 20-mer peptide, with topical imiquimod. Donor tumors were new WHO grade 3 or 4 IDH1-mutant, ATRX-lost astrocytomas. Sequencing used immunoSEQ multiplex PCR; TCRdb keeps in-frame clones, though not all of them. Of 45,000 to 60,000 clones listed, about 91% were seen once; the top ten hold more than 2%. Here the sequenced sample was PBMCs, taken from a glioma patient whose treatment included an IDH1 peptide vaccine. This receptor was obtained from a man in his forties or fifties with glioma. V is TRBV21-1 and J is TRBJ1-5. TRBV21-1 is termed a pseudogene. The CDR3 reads CASSKDRGNQPQHF. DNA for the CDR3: TGTGCCAGCAGCAAAGATCGCGGAAATCAGCCCCAGCATTTT.